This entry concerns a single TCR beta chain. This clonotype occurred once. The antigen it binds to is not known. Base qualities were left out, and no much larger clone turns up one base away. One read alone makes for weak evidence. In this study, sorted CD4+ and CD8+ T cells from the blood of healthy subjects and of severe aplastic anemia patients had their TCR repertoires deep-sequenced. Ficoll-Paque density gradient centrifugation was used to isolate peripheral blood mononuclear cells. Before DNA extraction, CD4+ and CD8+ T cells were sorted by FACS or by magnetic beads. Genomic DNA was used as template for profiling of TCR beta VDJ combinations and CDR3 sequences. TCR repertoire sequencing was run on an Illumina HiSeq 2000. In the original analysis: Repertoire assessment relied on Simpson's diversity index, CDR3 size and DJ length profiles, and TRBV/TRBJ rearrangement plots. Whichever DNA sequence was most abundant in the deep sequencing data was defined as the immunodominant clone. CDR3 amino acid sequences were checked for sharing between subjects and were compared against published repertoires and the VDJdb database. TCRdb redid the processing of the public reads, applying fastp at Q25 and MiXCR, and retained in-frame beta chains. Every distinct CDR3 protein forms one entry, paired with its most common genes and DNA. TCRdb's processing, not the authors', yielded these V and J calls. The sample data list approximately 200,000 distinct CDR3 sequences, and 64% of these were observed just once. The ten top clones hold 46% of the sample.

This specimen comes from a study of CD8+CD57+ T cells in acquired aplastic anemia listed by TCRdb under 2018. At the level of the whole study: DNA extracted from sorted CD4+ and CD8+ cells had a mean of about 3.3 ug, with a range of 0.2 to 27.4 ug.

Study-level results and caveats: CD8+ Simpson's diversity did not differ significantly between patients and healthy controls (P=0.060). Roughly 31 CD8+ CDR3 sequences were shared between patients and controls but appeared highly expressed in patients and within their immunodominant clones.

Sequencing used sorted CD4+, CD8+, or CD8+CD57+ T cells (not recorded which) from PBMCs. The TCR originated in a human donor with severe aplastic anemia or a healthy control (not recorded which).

CDR3 region: CASSPTGSSETQYF. The DNA reads as follows: TGTGCCAGCAGCCCTACGGGTTCCTCAGAGACCCAGTACTTC. The chain was built from TRBV7-3 and TRBJ2-5, with the D gene too uncertain to name. From the germline V gene, CDR1 is SGHTA and CDR2 is FQGTGA. V is cut by 5 bases and J by 4 bases, and the space between the germline ends is 14 bases. The CDR3 covers 14 residues, taking in both the cysteine and the phenylalanine. CDR3 DNA only is kept here, 42 bases in frame from base 1.